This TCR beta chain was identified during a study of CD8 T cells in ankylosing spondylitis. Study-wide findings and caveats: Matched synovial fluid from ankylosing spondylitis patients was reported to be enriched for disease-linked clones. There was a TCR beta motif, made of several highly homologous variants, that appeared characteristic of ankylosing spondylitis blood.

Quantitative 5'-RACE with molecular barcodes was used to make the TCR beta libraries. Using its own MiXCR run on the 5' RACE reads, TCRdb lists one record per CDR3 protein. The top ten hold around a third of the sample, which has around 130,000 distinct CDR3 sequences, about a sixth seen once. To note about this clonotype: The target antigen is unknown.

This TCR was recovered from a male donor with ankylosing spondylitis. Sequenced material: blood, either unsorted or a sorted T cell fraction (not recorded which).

As DNA, the CDR3 is TGCAGTGCTGACCCCTACGAGCAGTACTTC. It is translated as CSADPYEQYF. The chain links TRBV20-1 to TRBJ2-7; D is unclear. V was pared by 5 bases and J by 2 bases, with 4 bases between. CDR3 length equals 10 residues. Germline V gene sequence: CDR1 DFQATT, CDR2 SNEGSKA (reference sequence).